This T cell receptor (beta chain) was captured by sequencing in a study of blood T cells in healthy people across ages. The V gene's germline CDR1 is MDHEN and CDR2 SYDVKM. J gave up 11 bases and V 4 bases, and 16 bases lay outside the gene matches. The CDR3 contains 15 residues. A second PCR, run for roughly 7 to 12 cycles, used a sample-barcoded 5' primer plus a J-beta primer mix. In TCRdb, the 5' RACE reads were re-called with MiXCR into one record per CDR3 protein. The sample consists of 850,000 to 1,000,000 distinct CDR3 sequences, 45% to 50% of them appearing once. The genes are TRBV28 and TRBJ2-5; 7 bases are shared with TRBD2. Sequencing was performed on blood. The TCR sequence derives from a man aged 25-45 years in good health. The CDR3 is CASSSYDVGGEGQYF. CDR3 nucleotides: TGTGCCAGCAGTTCGTATGATGTAGGTGGGGAGGGGCAGTACTTC.